Listed below are T cell receptor beta chains from one sample, sequenced in a study of CD8 T cells in Susac syndrome. One entry per CDR3 protein, called by TCRdb with MiXCR from the immunoSEQ multiplex PCR reads. The table shows 150,000 to 200,000 distinct CDR3 sequences, with around 95% occurring only once. The sample was CD4+ T cells from PBMCs. These receptor sequences come from a human donor in good health. Each CDR3 is given with its conserved first and last residue. Fields, in order: V gene, clone size, D gene, J gene, CDR3 DNA, CDR3 protein. A D gene is named only where the DNA matches it firmly. The listing skips clone size in some rows; elsewhere it reads once, few, many or a size class.

TRBV5-4	-	-	TRBJ2-3	TGTGCCAGCAGCTTGGGTTCGACTAGATACACAGATACGCAGTATTTT	CASSLGSTRYTDTQYF
TRBV29-1	once	-	TRBJ1-1	TGCAGCGTTGTCGGGACCATGGGGGACACTGAAGCTTTCTTT	CSVVGTMGDTEAFF
TRBV7-3	-	TRBD2	TRBJ2-2	TGTGCCAGCAGTCCGCGGGGGTGGGGGAGCACCGGGGAGCTGTTTTTT	CASSPRGWGSTGELFF
TRBV5-1	-	TRBD1	TRBJ2-7	TGCGCCAGCAGTCTTACCCCGGGACAGGGGGCCTACGAGCAGTACTTC	CASSLTPGQGAYEQYF
TRBV29-1	-	TRBD2	TRBJ2-1	TGCAGCGTTGGCCCCTCTAGCGGGGGGGCTGGTGAGCAGTTCTTC	CSVGPSSGGAGEQFF
TRBV20-1	once	-	TRBJ1-1	TGCAGTGCTAGAACAGGGCGGGCTGAAGCTTTCTTT	CSARTGRAEAFF
TRBV7-3	once	-	TRBJ1-1	TGTGCCAGCAGCCTCAAATTGGAGACTGAAGCTTTCTTT	CASSLKLETEAFF
TRBV6-5	-	-	TRBJ1-2	TGTGCCAGCAGTTCCCACGTACGCTATGGCTACACCTTC	CASSSHVRYGYTF
TRBV3-1	-	TRBD2	TRBJ2-7	TGTGCCAGCAGCCAAGATTCGGGAGGGCGCGAGCAGTACTTC	CASSQDSGGREQYF
TRBV10-3	once	TRBD1	TRBJ2-7	TGTGCCATCAGCGGGGACAGGCGCAGCTCCTACGAGCAGTACTTC	CAISGDRRSSYEQYF
TRBV18	-	TRBD1	TRBJ2-7	TGTGCCAGCTCGGCCACAGGGGGCGGCGTTTACGAGCAGTACTTC	CASSATGGGVYEQYF
TRBV2	once	-	TRBJ1-2	TGTGCCAGCAGCCCGACAGAAAACTATGGCTACACCTTC	CASSPTENYGYTF
TRBV30	-	-	TRBJ1-1	TGTGCCTGGAGTGTACAACTGAACACTGAAGCTTTCTTT	CAWSVQLNTEAFF
TRBV7-2	-	-	TRBJ1-3	TGTGCCAGCAGCCTTCAGGGGGGAAACACCATATATTTT	CASSLQGGNTIYF
TRBV10-3	-	-	TRBJ2-2	TGTGCCATCAACGGGGGCAGGGAGAACACCGGGGAGCTGTTTTTT	CAINGGRENTGELFF
TRBV10-3	-	TRBD1	TRBJ1-6	TGTGCCATCAGCACAGGGGTGTTGGATAATTCACCCCTCCACTTT	CAISTGVLDNSPLHF
TRBV13	-	TRBD2	TRBJ2-3	TGTGCCAGCAGCTTAATGTCGGGGGGAGACACAGATACGCAGTATTTT	CASSLMSGGDTDTQYF
TRBV29-1	-	-	TRBJ2-7	TGCAGCGTGGTACGGTGGGGCGAGCAGTACTTC	CSVVRWGEQYF
TRBV10-3	-	TRBD2	TRBJ2-1	TGTGCCATCAGCGGACTAGCGGGGGGGAGCTCCTACAATGAGCAGTTCTTC	CAISGLAGGSSYNEQFF
TRBV6-2/TRBV6-3	-	-	TRBJ1-1	TGTGCCAGCAGTACCTCCGGGACAACCCGAAGTGGAGCTTTCTTT	CASSTSGTTRSGAFF
TRBV12-3/TRBV12-4	-	-	TRBJ2-7	TGTGCCAGCAGCTTGCTTGGGGTCGAGCAGTACTTC	CASSLLGVEQYF
TRBV5-1	-	-	TRBJ2-7	TGCGCCAGCAGCACTGGGGACGGTCCAGGGAACGAGCAGTACTTC	CASSTGDGPGNEQYF
TRBV7-2	once	-	TRBJ2-7	TGTGCCAGCAGCTTTTCAGGGTACTACGAGCAGTACTTC	CASSFSGYYEQYF
TRBV29-1	-	-	TRBJ1-2	TGCAGCGTTGAAGATGCCGCCAGGGCTGGCTACACCTTC	CSVEDAARAGYTF
TRBV12-3/TRBV12-4	-	-	TRBJ1-5	TGTGCCAGCAGCCCAAATGTCGGCCTTAATCAGCCCCAGCATTTT	CASSPNVGLNQPQHF
TRBV3-1	-	-	TRBJ1-2	TGTGCCAGCAGCCAAGAGGGGTCCGGGGTTGGCTACACCTTC	CASSQEGSGVGYTF
TRBV5-4	-	TRBD2	TRBJ2-5	TGTGCCAGCAGCCGGGGGTCGGGGGGAAAAGAGACCCAGTACTTC	CASSRGSGGKETQYF
TRBV20-1	-	-	TRBJ2-5	TGCAGTGCTAGAGCGGTACGGATTCAAGAGACCCAGTACTTC	CSARAVRIQETQYF
TRBV5-6	-	-	TRBJ1-2	TGTGCCAGCAGTAGGATCGGCAGTACTAACTATGGCTACACCTTC	CASSRIGSTNYGYTF
TRBV30	-	-	TRBJ2-5	TGTGCCTGGACGGAGGGCGTCCAAGAGACCCAGTACTTC	CAWTEGVQETQYF
TRBV5-4	-	TRBD1	TRBJ2-3	TGTGCCAGCAGCTCCCCACTGGACAGGCGCGACAGAGATACGCAGTATTTT	CASSSPLDRRDRDTQYF
TRBV29-1	-	-	TRBJ1-2	TGCAGCGTTGGGGCCAGGACGGACTATGGCTACACCTTC	CSVGARTDYGYTF
TRBV3-1	-	-	TRBJ2-1	TGTGCCAGCAGCCAATCCTCTCGGCCCCCTGAGCAGTTCTTC	CASSQSSRPPEQFF